The 7 T cell receptor beta chains in this list originate from one sample, sequenced in a study of T cell repertoires and leukemia-associated antigens. Antigens for these TCRs are unknown. A single record per CDR3 protein comes from TCRdb applying MiXCR to the 5' RACE reads. The repertoire holds some 11,000 distinct CDR3 sequences, with more than 40% as singletons. Sequenced input: CD3+ T cells sorted from blood and cultured. All receptors come from a female donor in good health.

For this clonotype: An end of the junction does not agree with germline; a read error may underlie this. The V call is TRBV9, the J call TRBJ2-1, with TRBD2 matching over 10 bases. CDR3 size: 15 residues. Germline CDR1 SGDLS, CDR2 YYNGEE. CDR3 DNA: TGTGCCAGCAGCGAGGGACTAGCGAATCCCAATAAGCAGTTCTTC. Amino acids: CASSEGLANPNKQFF.

This clonotype has at least ten counts. CDR3 sequence reads: CASSDRGANTEAFF. In nucleotides, the CDR3 is TGTGCCAGTAGCGACAGGGGAGCGAACACTGAAGCTTTCTTT. The chain links TRBV19 to TRBJ1-1, with 8 bases identical to TRBD1. Germline V gene lookup returns CDR1 LNHDA and CDR2 SQIVND (reference sequence). V gave up 6 bases and J gave up 1 base; unmatched junction bases: 4. The CDR3 length is 14 residues.

This clonotype was observed many times. The J gene is TRBJ2-3, the V gene TRBV3-1, with 9 nucleotides matching TRBD2. Trimming cost V 3 bases and J 2 bases; bases outside gene matches: 12. Germline CDR1 is LGHDT and CDR2 is YNNKEL (reference sequence). The CDR3 sequence is 18 residues long. The CDR3 DNA follows: TGTGCCAGCAGCCATTATAGCGGGGGTATCCCAGTCACAGATACGCAGTATTTT. Translated: CASSHYSGGIPVTDTQYF.

Only a few counts were recorded for this clonotype. The rearrangement joins TRBV20-1 to TRBJ2-7, with D unclear. The germline gives CDR1 DFQATT, CDR2 SNEGSKA (reference sequence). CDR3 length: 13 amino acids. Trimming removed 0 bases from V and 6 bases from J, with 12 bases in between. CDR3 sequence reads: CSARDPSGFEQYF. In nucleotides, the CDR3 is TGCAGTGCTAGAGATCCTTCGGGTTTCGAGCAGTACTTC.

The V and J genes are TRBV2 and TRBJ2-1, with TRBD2 as a possible D gene (5 bases). V was shortened by 0 bases and J by 7 bases, with 13 bases between the two germline ends. The CDR3 contains 15 residues. Germline V gives CDR1 SNHLY, CDR2 FYNNEI. The CDR3 loop is CASSEAGGSWNEQFF. CDR3 DNA: TGTGCCAGCAGTGAAGCGGGCGGGTCGTGGAATGAGCAGTTCTTC.

The chain has TRBV20-1 and TRBJ2-3; 7 bases are shared with TRBD2. Germline trimming cut 0 bases from V and 5 bases from J; bases unmatched to any gene: 11. In germline, CDR1 is DFQATT, CDR2 SNEGSKA (reference sequence). The CDR3 has 16 amino acids. Here the CDR3 DNA reads TGCAGTGCTAGAGATCCCGCCGCGGGAGTGAAAGATACGCAGTATTTT. Protein sequence: CSARDPAAGVKDTQYF.

This clonotype turned up a few times. V gene TRBV5-6 combines with J gene TRBJ2-7; D uncertain. Trimming took off 0 bases at V and 2 bases at J, with 9 bases between the two ends. The CDR3 is 14 residues long. Germline CDR1 and CDR2: SGHDT and YYEEEE. The CDR3 region has the DNA TGTGCCAGCAGCTTGGGGCACTTGGCCTACGAGCAGTACTTC. Its translation: CASSLGHLAYEQYF.